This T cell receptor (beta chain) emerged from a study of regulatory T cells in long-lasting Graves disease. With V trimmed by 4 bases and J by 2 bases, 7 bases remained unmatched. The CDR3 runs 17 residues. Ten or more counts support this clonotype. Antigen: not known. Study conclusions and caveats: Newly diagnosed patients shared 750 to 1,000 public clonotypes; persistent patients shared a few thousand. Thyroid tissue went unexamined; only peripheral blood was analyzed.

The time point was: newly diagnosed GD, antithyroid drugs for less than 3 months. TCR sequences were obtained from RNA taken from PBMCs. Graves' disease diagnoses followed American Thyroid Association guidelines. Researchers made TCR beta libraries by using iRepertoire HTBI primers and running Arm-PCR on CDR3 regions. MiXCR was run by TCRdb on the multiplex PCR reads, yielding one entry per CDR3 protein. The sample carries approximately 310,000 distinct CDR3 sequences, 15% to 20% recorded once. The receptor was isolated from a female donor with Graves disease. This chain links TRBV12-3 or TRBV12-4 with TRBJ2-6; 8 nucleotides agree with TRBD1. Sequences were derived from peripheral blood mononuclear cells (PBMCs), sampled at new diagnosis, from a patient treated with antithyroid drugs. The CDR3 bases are TGTGCCAGCAGTTCCTGGACAGGGCTCCCTGGGGCCAACGTCCTGACTTTC. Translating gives CASSSWTGLPGANVLTF.